The sample holds many counts of the clone carrying this T cell receptor (beta chain). Its specificity is not known. Trimming stripped 6 bases from V and 4 bases from J, with 15 bases between. Germline V gives CDR1 MGHRA, CDR2 YSYEKL. This CDR3 region has 14 residues. TCRdb ran MiXCR on the 5' RACE reads and lists one entry per CDR3 protein. The data contain about 240,000 distinct CDR3 sequences, 10% of them seen just once; the ten biggest clones take up 9% to 10%. This sample was taken from a study of identical twins. Study-wide results and limits: Researchers caution that invariant MAIT and iNKT cells could partly confound zero-insertion analyses. Out-of-frame alpha sequences shared by twins were enriched for low generation probability.

This rearrangement joins TRBV4-1 to TRBJ1-2; D is possibly TRBD1 (6 bases). The TCR originated in a man aged 50-60 years in good health. Sequenced: memory T cells sorted from blood. CDR3: CASRGGPSSYGYTF. The CDR3 nucleotides are TGCGCCAGCAGGGGGGGGCCGTCATCCTATGGCTACACCTTC.